The rows below give T cell receptor beta chains drawn from one sample of a study of T-cell memory formation after mild COVID-19. TCRdb processed the 5' RACE reads anew with MiXCR; each CDR3 protein has one entry. The sample has 150,000 to 200,000 distinct CDR3 sequences; more than 12% are singletons. The sample consisted of PBMCs or a T cell subset sorted from them (not recorded which). These receptors were taken from an adult woman who had mild COVID-19 (a few samples of this study predate the infection). Cell type and time point are not known. Both conserved end residues are part of each CDR3. Each record gives: CDR3 protein, CDR3 DNA, V gene, J gene, clone size, D gene. A D gene is named only where the DNA matches it firmly. For some rows the clone size is stated as once, few or many, or as a class when expanded; others skip it.

CDR3 protein: CSVGTDYLGYNEQFF
CDR3 DNA: TGCAGCGTGGGCACTGACTACTTAGGGTACAATGAGCAGTTCTTC
V gene: TRBV29-1
J gene: TRBJ2-1
clone size: many
D gene: .

CDR3 protein: CASSLIMTGLTEAFF
CDR3 DNA: TGCGCCAGCAGCTTGATTATGACCGGGCTCACTGAAGCTTTCTTT
V gene: TRBV5-1
J gene: TRBJ1-1
clone size: .
D gene: .

CDR3 protein: CASTRLAHVSDTQYF
CDR3 DNA: TGTGCCAGCACCCGACTAGCACATGTGTCAGATACGCAGTATTTT
V gene: TRBV2
J gene: TRBJ2-3
clone size: few
D gene: TRBD2

CDR3 protein: CASSFGRHGLQETQYF
CDR3 DNA: TGTGCCAGCAGCTTCGGAAGACATGGGCTTCAAGAGACCCAGTACTTC
V gene: TRBV7-9
J gene: TRBJ2-5
clone size: .
D gene: .

CDR3 protein: CASRKWLTSSDTEAFF
CDR3 DNA: TGTGCCAGCCGCAAATGGTTGACCTCATCGGACACTGAAGCTTTCTTT
V gene: TRBV2
J gene: TRBJ1-1
clone size: .
D gene: .

CDR3 protein: CASSYSGHTEAFF
CDR3 DNA: TGTGCCAGCAGTTACTCAGGGCACACTGAAGCTTTCTTT
V gene: TRBV6-6
J gene: TRBJ1-1
clone size: .
D gene: .

CDR3 protein: CASSFPRVDGYTF
CDR3 DNA: TGTGCCAGCAGCTTCCCCAGGGTGGACGGCTACACCTTC
V gene: TRBV7-9
J gene: TRBJ1-2
clone size: .
D gene: .

CDR3 protein: CASSTDSGLTWELFF
CDR3 DNA: TGTGCCAGTAGTACGGACAGCGGGTTGACGTGGGAGCTGTTTTTT
V gene: TRBV19
J gene: TRBJ2-2
clone size: .
D gene: .

CDR3 protein: CASSFGTSGSRETQYF
CDR3 DNA: TGTGCCAGCAGTTTCGGGACTAGCGGGAGTAGAGAGACCCAGTACTTC
V gene: TRBV27
J gene: TRBJ2-5
clone size: few
D gene: TRBD2

CDR3 protein: CASSLTRTSGTKVLAKNIQYF
CDR3 DNA: TGTGCCAGCAGCTTAACACGGACTAGCGGGACAAAAGTACTAGCCAAAAACATTCAGTACTTC
V gene: TRBV7-9
J gene: TRBJ2-4
clone size: few
D gene: TRBD2

CDR3 protein: CAISVDTDTQYF
CDR3 DNA: TGTGCCATCAGTGTGGACACAGATACGCAGTATTTT
V gene: TRBV10-3
J gene: TRBJ2-3
clone size: few
D gene: .

CDR3 protein: CASSQDVYEQYF
CDR3 DNA: TGTGCCAGCAGCCAAGATGTTTACGAGCAGTACTTC
V gene: TRBV4-2
J gene: TRBJ2-7
clone size: few
D gene: .

CDR3 protein: CATSRVPEGAGVQFF
CDR3 DNA: TGTGCCACCAGCAGAGTACCCGAGGGGGCTGGGGTGCAGTTCTTC
V gene: TRBV15
J gene: TRBJ2-1
clone size: few
D gene: TRBD1

CDR3 protein: CASSLEGPATVLTF
CDR3 DNA: TGTGCCAGCAGCTTAGAGGGCCCAGCAACCGTCCTGACTTTC
V gene: TRBV7-6
J gene: TRBJ2-6
clone size: few
D gene: .

CDR3 protein: CASSSRAPNTGELFF
CDR3 DNA: TGTGCCAGCAGCTCCAGGGCCCCGAACACCGGGGAGCTGTTTTTT
V gene: TRBV9
J gene: TRBJ2-2
clone size: few
D gene: .